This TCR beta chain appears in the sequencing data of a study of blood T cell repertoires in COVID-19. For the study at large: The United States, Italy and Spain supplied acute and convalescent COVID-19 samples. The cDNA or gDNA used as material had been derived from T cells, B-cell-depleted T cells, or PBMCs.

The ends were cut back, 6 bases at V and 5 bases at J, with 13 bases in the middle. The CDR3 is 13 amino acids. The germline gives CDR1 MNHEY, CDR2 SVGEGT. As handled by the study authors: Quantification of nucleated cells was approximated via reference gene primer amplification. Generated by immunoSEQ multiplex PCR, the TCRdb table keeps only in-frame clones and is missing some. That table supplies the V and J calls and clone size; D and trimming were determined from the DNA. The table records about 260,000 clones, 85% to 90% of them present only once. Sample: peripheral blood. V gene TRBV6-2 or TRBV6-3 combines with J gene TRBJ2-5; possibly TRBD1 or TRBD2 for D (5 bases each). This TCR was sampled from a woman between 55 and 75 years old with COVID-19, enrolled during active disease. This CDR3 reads CASSRELVETQYF. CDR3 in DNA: TGTGCCAGCAGCAGGGAACTAGTGGAGACCCAGTACTTC.